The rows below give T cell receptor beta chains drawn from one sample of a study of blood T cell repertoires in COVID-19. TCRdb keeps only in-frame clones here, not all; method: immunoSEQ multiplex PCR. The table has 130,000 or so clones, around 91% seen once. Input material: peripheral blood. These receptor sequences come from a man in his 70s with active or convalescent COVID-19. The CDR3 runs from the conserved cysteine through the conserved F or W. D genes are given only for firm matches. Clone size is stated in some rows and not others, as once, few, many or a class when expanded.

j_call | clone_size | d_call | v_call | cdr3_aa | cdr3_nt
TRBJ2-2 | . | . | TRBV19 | CASSVSVIGELFF | TGTGCCAGTAGTGTCTCAGTAATCGGGGAGCTGTTTTTT
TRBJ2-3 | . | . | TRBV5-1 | CASSLGQPTDTQYF | TGCGCCAGCAGCTTGGGACAGCCAACAGATACGCAGTATTTT
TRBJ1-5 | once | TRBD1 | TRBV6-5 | CASRPVGQGNQPQHF | TGTGCCAGCAGACCCGTGGGACAGGGTAATCAGCCCCAGCATTTT
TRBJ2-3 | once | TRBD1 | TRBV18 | CASSLQQGSTDTQYF | TGTGCCAGCTCCCTGCAACAGGGGAGCACAGATACGCAGTATTTT
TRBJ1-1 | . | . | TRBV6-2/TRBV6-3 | CASSRLQGDTEAFF | TGTGCCAGCAGCCGGCTCCAAGGGGACACTGAAGCTTTCTTT
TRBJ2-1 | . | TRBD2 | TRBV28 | CASSPLLGRASADEQFF | TGTGCCAGCAGTCCCCTCCTGGGGAGGGCCTCGGCTGATGAGCAGTTCTTC
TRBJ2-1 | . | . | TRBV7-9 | CASSLPQGTNEQFF | TGTGCCAGCAGCTTACCCCAGGGTACCAATGAGCAGTTCTTC
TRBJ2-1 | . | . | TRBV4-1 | CASSPPGAGRVNEQFF | TGCGCCAGCAGCCCCCCAGGGGCGGGTCGTGTCAATGAGCAGTTCTTC
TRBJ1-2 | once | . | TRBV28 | CASSSPGKRGGYGYTF | TGTGCCAGCAGTTCCCCCGGAAAAAGGGGAGGCTATGGCTACACCTTC
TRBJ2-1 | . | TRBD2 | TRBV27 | CASTPLAASGRRDEQFF | TGTGCCAGCACCCCCCTGGCTGCTAGCGGGAGAAGGGATGAGCAGTTCTTC
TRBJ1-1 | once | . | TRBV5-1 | CASSFTAAEAFF | TGCGCCAGCAGCTTTACAGCCGCCGAAGCTTTCTTT
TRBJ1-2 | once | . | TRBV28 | CASSLFGYGYTF | TGTGCCAGCAGTTTATTCGGGTATGGCTACACCTTC
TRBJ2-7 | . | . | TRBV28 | CASSSFDEQYF | TGTGCCAGCAGTTCCTTCGACGAGCAGTACTTC
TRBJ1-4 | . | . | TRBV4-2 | CASSRIQGEAEKLFF | TGTGCCAGCAGCCGAATACAGGGCGAGGCTGAAAAACTGTTTTTT
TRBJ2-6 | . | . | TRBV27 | CASTSSSGANVLTF | TGTGCCAGCACCTCGAGCTCTGGGGCCAACGTCCTGACTTTC
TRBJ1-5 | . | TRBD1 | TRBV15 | CATSRVKKGQGQGNQPQHF | TGTGCCACCAGCAGAGTTAAAAAAGGGCAGGGACAGGGAAATCAGCCCCAGCATTTT
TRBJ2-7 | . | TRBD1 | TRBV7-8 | CASSLTRDRDYYEQYF | TGTGCCAGCAGCTTAACCCGGGACAGGGACTACTACGAGCAGTACTTC
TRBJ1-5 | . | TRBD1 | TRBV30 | CAWSLAGQGGRQPQHF | TGTGCCTGGTCCCTGGCCGGACAGGGCGGAAGACAGCCCCAGCATTTT
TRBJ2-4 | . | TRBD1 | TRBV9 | CASSVAGGQGNIQYF | TGTGCCAGCAGCGTAGCTGGGGGACAGGGCAACATTCAGTACTTC
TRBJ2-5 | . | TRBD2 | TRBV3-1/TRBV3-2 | CASSQEGGFQETQYF | TGTGCCAGCAGCCAAGAGGGAGGGTTCCAAGAGACCCAGTACTTC
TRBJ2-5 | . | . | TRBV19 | CASSIDGQETQYF | TGTGCCAGTAGTATAGACGGGCAAGAGACCCAGTACTTC
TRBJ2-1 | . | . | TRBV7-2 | CASSLDRSSYNEQFF | TGTGCCAGCAGCTTAGACCGGAGCTCCTACAATGAGCAGTTCTTC
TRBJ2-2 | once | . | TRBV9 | CASSVAYGGELFF | TGTGCCAGCAGCGTAGCTTACGGCGGGGAGCTGTTTTTT
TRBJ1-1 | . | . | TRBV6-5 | CASSYSTIPNTEAFF | TGTGCCAGCAGTTACTCGACTATTCCGAACACTGAAGCTTTCTTT
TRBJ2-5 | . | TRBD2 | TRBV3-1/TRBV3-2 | CASSQSLAGGPETQYF | TGTGCCAGCAGCCAATCGCTAGCGGGAGGACCAGAGACCCAGTACTTC
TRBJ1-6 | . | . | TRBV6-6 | CASRGRGNDNSPLHF | TGTGCCAGCAGGGGCAGGGGAAACGATAATTCACCCCTCCACTTT
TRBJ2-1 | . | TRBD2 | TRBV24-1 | CATSQLAGGTYNEQFF | TGTGCCACCAGCCAACTGGCGGGAGGAACCTACAATGAGCAGTTCTTC
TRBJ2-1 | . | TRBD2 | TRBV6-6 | CASSSVLAGNNEQFF | TGTGCCAGCAGTTCAGTACTAGCGGGAAACAATGAGCAGTTCTTC
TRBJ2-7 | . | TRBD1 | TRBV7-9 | CASSSAGTGDEQYF | TGTGCCAGCAGCTCCGCCGGGACAGGAGACGAGCAGTACTTC
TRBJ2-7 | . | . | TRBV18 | CASSPPGLGSYEQYF | TGTGCCAGCTCACCTCCGGGATTGGGCTCCTACGAGCAGTACTTC
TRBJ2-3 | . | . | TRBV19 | CASSMGGTYTDTQYF | TGTGCCAGTAGTATGGGCGGGACCTACACAGATACGCAGTATTTT
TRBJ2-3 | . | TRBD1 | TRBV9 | CASSVFPTGGWNTQYF | TGTGCCAGCAGCGTCTTCCCGACAGGGGGATGGAATACGCAGTATTTT
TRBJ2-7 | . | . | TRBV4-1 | CASSQDPTLREYF | TGCGCCAGCAGCCAAGATCCCACCTTGAGGGAGTACTTC
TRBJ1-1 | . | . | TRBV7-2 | CASTLLRGADTEAFF | TGTGCCAGCACCCTGCTCCGGGGGGCTGACACTGAAGCTTTCTTT
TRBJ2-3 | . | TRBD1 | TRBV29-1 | CSAWDRATDTQYF | TGCAGCGCATGGGACAGGGCCACCGATACGCAGTATTTT
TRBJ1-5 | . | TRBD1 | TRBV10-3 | CAISHDRVRDSNQPQHF | TGTGCCATCAGTCATGACAGGGTAAGGGATAGCAATCAGCCCCAGCATTTT
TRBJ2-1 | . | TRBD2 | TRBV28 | CASSPTSGRGPGEQFF | TGTGCCAGCAGTCCTACTAGCGGGAGGGGACCAGGTGAGCAGTTCTTC
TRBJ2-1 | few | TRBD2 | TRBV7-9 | CASSLAWGTSDADEQFF | TGTGCCAGCAGCTTAGCGTGGGGGACTAGCGATGCCGATGAGCAGTTCTTC
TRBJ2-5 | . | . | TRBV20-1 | CSARGQETQYF | TGCAGTGCTCGCGGCCAAGAGACCCAGTACTTC
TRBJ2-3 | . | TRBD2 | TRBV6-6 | CASMGEGRRTDTQYF | TGTGCCAGCATGGGGGAGGGGCGCCGCACAGATACGCAGTATTTT
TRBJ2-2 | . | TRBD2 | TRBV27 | CASSSPTSGKNTGELFF | TGTGCCAGCAGTTCTCCGACTAGCGGGAAGAACACCGGGGAGCTGTTTTTT
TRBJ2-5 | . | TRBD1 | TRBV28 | CASTQGVGKETQYF | TGTGCCAGCACCCAGGGGGTAGGAAAGGAGACCCAGTACTTC